Given below is one T cell receptor beta chain in context. The antigen is undetermined. The CDR3 has 13 amino acids. Trimming shortened V by 8 bases and J by 3 bases, and 13 bases separated the two germline ends. The germline V gene encodes CDR1 PRHDT and CDR2 FYEKMQ (reference sequence). The data originate from a study of cytomegalovirus exposure and HLA in healthy donors. The study, taken as a whole, reports: Trimming of TCR beta V- and J-genes showed a link, identified in a later analysis, to a missense DCLRE1C variant.

The PCR ran on 60 Vbeta and 13 Jbeta primers. The repertoire was sequenced with immunoSEQ multiplex PCR; TCRdb's copy has only in-frame clones and lacks some. The sample contains about 160,000 clones, 75% to 90% of which appear only once. The chain has TRBV13 and TRBJ1-1; D ambiguous. The TCR sequence derives from a woman aged 18 to 35 in good health and CMV-seronegative. The sample taken for sequencing was PBMCs. The CDR3 region is CASGSPTDTEAFF. The DNA of the CDR3 is TGTGCCAGCGGCTCCCCCACAGACACTGAAGCTTTCTTT.